These T cell receptor beta chains were read from a single sample in a study of shared clonotypes between healthy human individuals. Sequencing used immunoSEQ multiplex PCR; TCRdb keeps in-frame clones, though not all of them. The sample holds 2.3 million or so clones, approximately 95% seen once. Sequences were obtained from naive CD4+ T cells from PBMCs. These receptors all come from a man aged 18 to 30 in good health. Some clones in this sample may be carry-over from other donors' samples. CDR3s include the opening cysteine and the closing phenylalanine or tryptophan. The D gene is left open where the match is weak. Some rows mark clone size as missing; the rest say once, few, many or name a class of expanded clone.

D	J	V	size	CDR3	DNA
TRBD1	TRBJ1-2	TRBV28	NA	CASSSPGTGGGYTF	TGTGCCAGCAGTTCTCCCGGGACAGGGGGAGGCTACACCTTC
TRBD1	TRBJ1-1	TRBV5-5	once	CASSLVQGADTEAFF	TGTGCCAGCAGCTTGGTCCAGGGGGCTGACACTGAAGCTTTCTTT
TRBD2	TRBJ2-7	TRBV27	NA	CASSLRAGAYEQYF	TGTGCCAGCAGTTTAAGGGCGGGGGCCTACGAGCAGTACTTC
NA	TRBJ1-1	TRBV7-2	NA	CASSPPGPISVTEAFF	TGTGCCAGCAGCCCCCCGGGTCCAATCTCGGTCACTGAAGCTTTCTTT
TRBD2	TRBJ2-2	TRBV2	once	CASRLAGTGELFF	TGTGCCAGCAGACTAGCGGGCACCGGGGAGCTGTTTTTT
TRBD1	TRBJ1-6	TRBV6-6	NA	CASSSSSGTASPLHF	TGTGCCAGCAGTTCCTCGAGTGGGACAGCATCACCCCTCCACTTT
NA	TRBJ1-2	TRBV28	NA	CASSLSVYGYTF	TGTGCCAGCAGTTTGTCCGTCTATGGCTACACCTTC
NA	TRBJ1-2	TRBV7-9	NA	CASSLAPGSGYTF	TGTGCCAGCAGCTTAGCCCCAGGGTCCGGCTACACCTTC
TRBD2	TRBJ2-1	TRBV20-1	NA	CSARRGGEQFF	TGCAGTGCTAGACGGGGGGGCGAGCAGTTCTTC
NA	TRBJ2-7	TRBV19	NA	CASSIEAGYAYEQYF	TGTGCCAGTAGTATAGAGGCGGGATACGCCTACGAGCAGTACTTC
NA	TRBJ1-2	TRBV19	NA	CASSWAENYGYTF	TGTGCCAGTAGTTGGGCAGAGAACTATGGCTACACCTTC
NA	TRBJ2-5	TRBV9	NA	CASSELVPGKETQYF	TGTGCCAGCAGCGAGCTTGTACCGGGGAAAGAGACCCAGTACTTC
NA	TRBJ2-6	TRBV5-1	NA	CASSMGPGANVLTF	TGCGCCAGCAGTATGGGGCCTGGGGCCAACGTCCTGACTTTC
TRBD1	TRBJ2-2	TRBV18	NA	CASSPGTGNTGELFF	TGTGCCAGCTCACCAGGGACAGGGAACACCGGGGAGCTGTTTTTT
TRBD1	TRBJ2-5	TRBV9	NA	CASSVHTAGGQETQYF	TGTGCCAGCAGCGTACACACGGCAGGGGGACAAGAGACCCAGTACTTC
NA	TRBJ2-7	TRBV11-2	NA	CASSSTLAGHPTYEQYF	TGTGCCAGCAGCTCCACCCTGGCCGGACACCCAACCTACGAGCAGTACTTC
NA	TRBJ1-1	TRBV12-5	NA	CASAATTTEAFF	TGTGCTAGTGCCGCGACAACCACTGAAGCTTTCTTT
NA	TRBJ2-1	TRBV4-2	NA	CASSPSIYEQFF	TGTGCCAGCAGCCCCTCAATCTATGAGCAGTTCTTC
NA	TRBJ2-7	TRBV6-5	NA	CASHSGDYEQYF	TGTGCCAGCCATTCGGGGGACTACGAGCAGTACTTC
NA	TRBJ2-7	TRBV7-9	NA	CASSFEPGRGYYEQYF	TGTGCCAGCAGCTTCGAACCGGGCCGGGGATACTACGAGCAGTACTTC
NA	TRBJ2-7	TRBV29-1	NA	CSVEDEGPSYEQYF	TGCAGCGTTGAAGATGAAGGGCCCTCCTACGAGCAGTACTTC
NA	TRBJ2-6	TRBV5-4	NA	CASSLERYSGANVLTF	TGTGCCAGCAGCTTGGAACGGTACTCTGGGGCCAACGTCCTGACTTTC
NA	TRBJ1-3	TRBV7-6	NA	CASSSRGAISGNTIYF	TGTGCCAGCAGCTCCAGGGGTGCAATCTCTGGAAACACCATATATTTT
TRBD1	TRBJ1-1	TRBV30	few	CAWSDRQGRNTEAFF	TGTGCCTGGAGTGACCGACAGGGGCGGAACACTGAAGCTTTCTTT
NA	TRBJ1-5	TRBV2	NA	CATNRERDQPQHF	TGTGCCACGAACAGGGAGAGGGATCAGCCCCAGCATTTT
TRBD2	TRBJ2-5	TRBV7-2	NA	CASSPGLVWETQYF	TGTGCCAGCAGCCCCGGACTAGTTTGGGAGACCCAGTACTTC
TRBD1	TRBJ1-2	TRBV6-1	once	CASSRGRWANYGYTF	TGTGCCAGCAGCAGGGGGCGGTGGGCTAACTATGGCTACACCTTC
NA	TRBJ1-2	TRBV7-9	few	CASSLARAGIYGYTF	TGTGCCAGCAGCTTAGCGCGGGCAGGGATCTATGGCTACACCTTC
TRBD2	TRBJ2-1	TRBV5-1	once	CASSAGTSGLNEQFF	TGCGCCAGCAGCGCCGGGACTAGCGGCCTCAATGAGCAGTTCTTC
TRBD2	TRBJ2-5	TRBV7-9	NA	CASSVREGQETQYF	TGTGCCAGCAGCGTGCGGGAGGGCCAAGAGACCCAGTACTTC
NA	TRBJ1-4	TRBV5-8	NA	CASTGFEKLFF	TGTGCCAGCACGGGGTTCGAAAAACTGTTTTTT
NA	TRBJ1-1	TRBV20-1	NA	CSARRGFEAFF	TGCAGTGCTAGGAGGGGATTTGAAGCTTTCTTT
NA	TRBJ2-7	TRBV6-6	NA	CASSYSTQRSYEQYF	TGTGCCAGCAGTTACTCGACCCAGCGCTCCTACGAGCAGTACTTC
NA	TRBJ2-7	TRBV28	once	CASSLPGLEQYF	TGTGCCAGCAGTTTACCAGGGCTCGAGCAGTACTTC
NA	TRBJ2-3	TRBV5-4	NA	CASRRARGDTQYF	TGTGCCAGCAGAAGGGCCCGCGGAGATACGCAGTATTTT
NA	TRBJ1-1	TRBV28	NA	CASSLGQWAFF	TGTGCCAGCAGTTTAGGTCAGTGGGCTTTCTTT
TRBD1	TRBJ1-4	TRBV7-9	NA	CASSFGDRVEKLFF	TGTGCCAGCAGCTTCGGGGACAGAGTCGAAAAACTGTTTTTT
TRBD1	TRBJ2-5	TRBV7-2	NA	CASSFTRDRGRETQYF	TGTGCCAGCAGCTTCACCAGGGACAGGGGGCGAGAGACCCAGTACTTC
TRBD1	TRBJ1-5	TRBV5-8	few	CASRRGLVSNQPQHF	TGTGCCAGCAGGAGGGGGCTAGTGAGCAATCAGCCCCAGCATTTT
NA	TRBJ1-3	TRBV4-3	once	CASSQEGAASHSGNTIYF	TGCGCCAGCAGCCAAGAAGGGGCAGCTAGCCACTCTGGAAACACCATATATTTT
NA	TRBJ1-5	TRBV28	NA	CASSPPVNGQHF	TGTGCCAGCAGTCCTCCGGTCAATGGCCAGCATTTT
TRBD2	TRBJ2-1	TRBV11-3	NA	CASSRLAGGSNEQFF	TGTGCCAGCAGTCGGCTAGCGGGAGGCTCCAATGAGCAGTTCTTC
NA	TRBJ1-2	TRBV19	once	CASSDRQSLNYGYTF	TGTGCCAGTAGTGATCGGCAGTCTCTTAACTATGGCTACACCTTC
TRBD1	TRBJ2-7	TRBV5-1	NA	CASSPAAQGAPEQYF	TGCGCCAGCAGCCCGGCCGCGCAGGGGGCACCCGAGCAGTACTTC
TRBD1	TRBJ2-1	TRBV28	once	CASRGTTGKSYNEQFF	TGTGCCAGCAGAGGGACGACAGGGAAGTCCTACAATGAGCAGTTCTTC
NA	TRBJ1-4	TRBV28	NA	CASSLLGGTNEKLFF	TGTGCCAGCAGTTTATTGGGGGGGACTAATGAAAAACTGTTTTTT
TRBD1	TRBJ2-7	TRBV5-1	NA	CASSLEVDRGYEQYF	TGCGCCAGCAGCTTGGAGGTTGACAGGGGTTACGAGCAGTACTTC
TRBD1	TRBJ2-7	TRBV2	NA	CASFTGGQGIHEQYF	TGTGCCAGCTTTACAGGAGGACAGGGAATACACGAGCAGTACTTC
NA	TRBJ2-3	TRBV4-3	NA	CASSQEYGSTDTQYF	TGCGCCAGCAGCCAAGAGTACGGTAGCACAGATACGCAGTATTTT
NA	TRBJ2-1	TRBV27	NA	CASSSYLRRPNAYNEQFF	TGTGCCAGCAGTTCCTATCTTCGGCGACCCAACGCCTACAATGAGCAGTTCTTC